The clone carrying this T cell receptor (beta chain) was found a few times. The source of the sample is a study of control samples from healthy donors and cancer patients. Sequencing was performed with immunoSEQ multiplex PCR; in TCRdb, only in-frame clones are kept and a portion is missing. The sample yields under 200,000 clones, 94% seen once. The CDR3 spans 13 residues. V was trimmed by 0 bases and J by 0 bases, leaving 3 bases between them. The germline CDR1 and CDR2 sequences are SGHRS and YFSETQ. This receptor was taken from a woman aged 40 to 55 in good health. The chain uses TRBV5-1 and TRBJ1-1; no clear D gene. The sequenced material came from blood. In DNA, the CDR3 is TGCGCCAGCAGCTTGGAGGTGAACACTGAAGCTTTCTTT. Its translation is CASSLEVNTEAFF.